This T cell receptor (beta chain) was captured in a study of T cells after yellow fever vaccination. General observations from the study: Detected again after the booster were most primary-vaccination clones, at 96% CD4 and roughly 88% CD8.

TCRdb re-called the 5' RACE reads through MiXCR, storing one row per CDR3 protein. The table lists 400,000 to 450,000 distinct CDR3 sequences, around 20% of them singletons. Concerning this clonotype itself: Its antigen is still unknown.

V was cut by 2 bases and J by 9 bases, with 23 bases left in between. CDR3 length: 16 residues. Germline CDR1 reads SEHNR; CDR2 reads FQNEAQ (reference sequence). Sequencing used PBMCs, obtained before the yellow fever booster vaccination. This chain joins TRBV7-9 and TRBJ2-7; no reliable D call. The TCR originated in a man between 18 and 35 years old who received the YFV17D yellow fever vaccine. CDR3 loop: CASSLNLRGPKSGQYF. The CDR3 nucleotides are TGTGCCAGCAGCTTAAATTTACGCGGCCCCAAGAGTGGGCAGTACTTC. Looking up the rest from reference TRBV7-9 and TRBJ2-7 gives the full variable domain: DTGVSQNPRHKITKRGQNVTFRCDPISEHNRLYWYRQTLGQGPEFLTYFQNEAQLEKSRLLSDRFSAERPKGSFSTLEIQRTEQGDSAMYLCASSLNLRGPKSGQYFGPGTRLTVT.